This TCR beta chain was identified in a study of T cells after yellow fever vaccination. About the research overall: The SMART-Seq v4 Ultra Low Input method served to prepare the low-cell-number fractions. Whole-study findings and limits: Abundant clonotypes from the bulk population could contaminate FACS-sorted repertoires. The secondary response showed a weaker magnitude and a faster peak, day 5 versus 15.

This clonotype was counted a few times. What it binds is unknown. The germline gives CDR1 MNHEY, CDR2 SVGEGT. The CDR3 contains 14 residues. V lost 6 bases to trimming and J lost 4 bases; unmatched junction nucleotides: 5. The 5'RACE template-switching step produced TCR cDNA and added a universal primer site and UMIs. TCRdb recomputed calls from the 5' RACE reads with MiXCR, one row per CDR3 protein. The data show a few hundred thousand distinct CDR3 sequences, roughly 17% seen once. The TCR sequence derives from a man younger than 30 who received the YFV17D yellow fever vaccine. The sample was PBMCs, taken around 5 days after the first yellow fever vaccination. The genes are TRBV6-2 or TRBV6-3 and TRBJ2-3; 9 bases agree with TRBD1. The CDR3 loop is CASRTQGAPDTQYF. The CDR3 nucleotides are TGTGCCAGCAGAACACAGGGGGCCCCAGATACGCAGTATTTT.